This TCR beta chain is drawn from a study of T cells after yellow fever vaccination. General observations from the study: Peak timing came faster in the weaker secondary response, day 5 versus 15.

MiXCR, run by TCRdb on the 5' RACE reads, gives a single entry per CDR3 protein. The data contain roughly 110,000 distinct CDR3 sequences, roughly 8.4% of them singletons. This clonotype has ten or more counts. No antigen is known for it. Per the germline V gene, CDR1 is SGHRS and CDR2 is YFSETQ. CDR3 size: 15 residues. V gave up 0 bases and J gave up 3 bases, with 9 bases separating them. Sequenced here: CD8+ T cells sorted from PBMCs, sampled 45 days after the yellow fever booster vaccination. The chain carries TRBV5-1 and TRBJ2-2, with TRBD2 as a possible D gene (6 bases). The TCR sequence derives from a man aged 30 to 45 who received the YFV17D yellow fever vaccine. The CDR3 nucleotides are TGCGCCAGCAGCTTGGACGGGAGTTACACCGGGGAGCTGTTTTTT. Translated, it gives CASSLDGSYTGELFF.